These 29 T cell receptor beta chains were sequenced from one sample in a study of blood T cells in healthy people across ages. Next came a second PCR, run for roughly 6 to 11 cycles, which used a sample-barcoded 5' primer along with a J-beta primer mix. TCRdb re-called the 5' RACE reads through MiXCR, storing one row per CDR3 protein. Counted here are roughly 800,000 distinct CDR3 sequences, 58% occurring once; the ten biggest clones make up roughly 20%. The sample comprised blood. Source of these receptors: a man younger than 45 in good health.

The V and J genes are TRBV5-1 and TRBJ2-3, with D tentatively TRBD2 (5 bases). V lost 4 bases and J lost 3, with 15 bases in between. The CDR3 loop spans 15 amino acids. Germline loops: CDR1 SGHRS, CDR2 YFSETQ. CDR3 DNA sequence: TGCGCCAGCAGCCAGGACTCCGCGAGGACAGATACGCAGTATTTT. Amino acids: CASSQDSARTDTQYF.

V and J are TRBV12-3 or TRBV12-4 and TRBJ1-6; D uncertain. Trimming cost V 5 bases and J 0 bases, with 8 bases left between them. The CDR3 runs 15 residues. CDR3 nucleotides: TGTGCCAGCAGTACACGGAGCTCCTATAATTCACCCCTCCACTTT. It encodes CASSTRSSYNSPLHF.

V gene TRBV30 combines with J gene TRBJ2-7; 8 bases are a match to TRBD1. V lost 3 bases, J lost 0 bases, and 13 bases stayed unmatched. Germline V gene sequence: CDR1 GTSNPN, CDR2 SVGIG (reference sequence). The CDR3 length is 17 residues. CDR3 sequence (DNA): TGTGCCTGGAGGCCTTATTTGAGGACAGGGAGCTCCTACGAGCAGTACTTC. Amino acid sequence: CAWRPYLRTGSSYEQYF.

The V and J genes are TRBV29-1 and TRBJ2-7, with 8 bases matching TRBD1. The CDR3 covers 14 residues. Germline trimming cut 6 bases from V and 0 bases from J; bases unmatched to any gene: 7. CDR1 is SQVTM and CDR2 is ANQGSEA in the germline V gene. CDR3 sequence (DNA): TGCAGCGTATTCTCCGGGACAGGCTCCTACGAGCAGTACTTC. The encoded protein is CSVFSGTGSYEQYF.

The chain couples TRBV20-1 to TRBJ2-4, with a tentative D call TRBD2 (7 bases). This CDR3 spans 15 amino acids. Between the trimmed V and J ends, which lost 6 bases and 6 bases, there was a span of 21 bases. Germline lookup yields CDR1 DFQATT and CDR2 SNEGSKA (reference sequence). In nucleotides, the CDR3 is TGCAGTGCCCATCAGGGGCTAGCGGAGGGAAACATTCAGTACTTC. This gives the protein CSAHQGLAEGNIQYF.

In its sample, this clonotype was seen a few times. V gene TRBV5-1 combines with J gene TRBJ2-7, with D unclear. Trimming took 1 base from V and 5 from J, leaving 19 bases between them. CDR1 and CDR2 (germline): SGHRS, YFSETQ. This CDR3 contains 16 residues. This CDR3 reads CASSLSRTGHHNEQYF. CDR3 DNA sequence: TGCGCCAGCAGCTTGTCCCGCACGGGCCATCACAACGAGCAGTACTTC.

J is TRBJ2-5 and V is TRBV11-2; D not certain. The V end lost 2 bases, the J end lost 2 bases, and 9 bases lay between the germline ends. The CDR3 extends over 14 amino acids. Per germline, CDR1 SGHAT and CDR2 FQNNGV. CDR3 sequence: CASSLSSGQETQYF. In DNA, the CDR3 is TGTGCCAGCAGCTTATCATCCGGGCAAGAGACCCAGTACTTC.

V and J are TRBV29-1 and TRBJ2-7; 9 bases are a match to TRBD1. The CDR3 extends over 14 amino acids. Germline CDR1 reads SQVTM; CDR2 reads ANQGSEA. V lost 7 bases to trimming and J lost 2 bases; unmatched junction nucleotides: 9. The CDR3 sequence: CSAGQGTPPYEQYF. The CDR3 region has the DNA TGCAGCGCAGGACAGGGGACGCCCCCCTACGAGCAGTACTTC.

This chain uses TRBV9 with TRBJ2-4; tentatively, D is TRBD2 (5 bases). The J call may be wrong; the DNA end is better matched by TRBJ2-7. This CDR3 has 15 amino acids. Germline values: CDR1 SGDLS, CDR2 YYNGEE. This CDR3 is CASSVAPTTISEQYF. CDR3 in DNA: TGTGCCAGCAGCGTAGCTCCGACTACTATCAGCGAGCAGTACTTC.

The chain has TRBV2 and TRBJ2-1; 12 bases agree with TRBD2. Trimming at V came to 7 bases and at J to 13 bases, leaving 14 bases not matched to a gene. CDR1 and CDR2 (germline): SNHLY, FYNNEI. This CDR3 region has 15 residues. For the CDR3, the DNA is TGTGCCAGCACCAGCGCTAGCGGGGGGGCCCTTGTCCAGTTCTTC. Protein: CASTSASGGALVQFF.

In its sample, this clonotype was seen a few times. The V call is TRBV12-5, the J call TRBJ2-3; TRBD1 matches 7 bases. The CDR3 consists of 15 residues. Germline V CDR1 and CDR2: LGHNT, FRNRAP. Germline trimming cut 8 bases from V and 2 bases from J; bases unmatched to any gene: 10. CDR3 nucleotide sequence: TGTGCTAGTTCGAGTGTGAGGGGGCTCACAGATACGCAGTATTTT. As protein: CASSSVRGLTDTQYF.

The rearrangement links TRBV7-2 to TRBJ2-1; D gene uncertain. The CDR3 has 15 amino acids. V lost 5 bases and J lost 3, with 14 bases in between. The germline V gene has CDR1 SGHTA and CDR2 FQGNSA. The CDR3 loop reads CASSPELRGYNEQFF. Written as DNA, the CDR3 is TGTGCCAGCAGCCCAGAGTTGAGAGGCTACAATGAGCAGTTCTTC.

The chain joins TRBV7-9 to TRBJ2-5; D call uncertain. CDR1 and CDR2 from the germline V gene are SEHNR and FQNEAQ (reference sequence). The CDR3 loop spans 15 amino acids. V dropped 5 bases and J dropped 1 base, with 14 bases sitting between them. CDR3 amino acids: CASSRKFGVQETQYF. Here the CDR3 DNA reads TGTGCCAGCAGCCGAAAATTTGGAGTCCAAGAGACCCAGTACTTC.

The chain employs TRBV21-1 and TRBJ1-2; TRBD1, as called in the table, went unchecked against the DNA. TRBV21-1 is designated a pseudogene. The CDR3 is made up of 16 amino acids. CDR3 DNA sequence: TGTGCCAGCACACCGACAGGTTTACTCAAATCCTATGGCTACACCTTC. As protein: CASTPTGLLKSYGYTF.

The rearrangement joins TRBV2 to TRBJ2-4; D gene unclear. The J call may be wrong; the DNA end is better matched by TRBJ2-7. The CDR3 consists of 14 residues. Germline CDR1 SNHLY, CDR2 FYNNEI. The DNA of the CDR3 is TGTGCCAGCAGTGTTACGGCCAGAGCCCACGAGCAGTACTTC. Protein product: CASSVTARAHEQYF.

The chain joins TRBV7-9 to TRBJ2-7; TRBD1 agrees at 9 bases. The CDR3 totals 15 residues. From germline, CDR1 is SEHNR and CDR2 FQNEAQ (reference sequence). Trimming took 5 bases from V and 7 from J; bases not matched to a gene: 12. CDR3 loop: CASSIPGQGTSEQYF. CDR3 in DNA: TGTGCCAGCAGCATTCCGGGACAGGGCACGAGTGAGCAGTACTTC.

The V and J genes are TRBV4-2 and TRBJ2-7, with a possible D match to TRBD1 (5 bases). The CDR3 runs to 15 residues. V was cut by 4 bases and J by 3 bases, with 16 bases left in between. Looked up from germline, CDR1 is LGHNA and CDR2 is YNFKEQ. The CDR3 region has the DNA TGTGCCAGCAGCCGAACAGGAGCGTCAAACTACGAGCAGTACTTC. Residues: CASSRTGASNYEQYF.

The CDR3 nucleotides are TGTGCCAGCAGCTTATCTACAGGGAAGGTTAGGGACATTCAGTACTTC. This sequence encodes CASSLSTGKVRDIQYF. The gene calls are TRBV7-2 and TRBJ2-4; perhaps TRBD1 as D (6 bases). Germline V gene sequence: CDR1 SGHTA, CDR2 FQGNSA. Between the trimmed V and J ends, which lost 2 bases and 8 bases, there was a span of 19 bases. CDR3 length: 16 amino acids.

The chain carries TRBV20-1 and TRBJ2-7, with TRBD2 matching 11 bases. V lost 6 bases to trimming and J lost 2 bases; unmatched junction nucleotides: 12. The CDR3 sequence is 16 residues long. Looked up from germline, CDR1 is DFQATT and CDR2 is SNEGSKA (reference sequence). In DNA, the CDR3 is TGCAGTGCCGCCTTCTATCTAGCGGGAGGTGCCTACGAGCAGTACTTC. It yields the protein CSAAFYLAGGAYEQYF.

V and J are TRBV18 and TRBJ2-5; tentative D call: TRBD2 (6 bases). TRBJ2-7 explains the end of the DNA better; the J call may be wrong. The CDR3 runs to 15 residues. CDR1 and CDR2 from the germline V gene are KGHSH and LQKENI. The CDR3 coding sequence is TGTGCCAGCTCACCACCGGGCGGGGCTAGCCACGAGCAGTACTTC. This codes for CASSPPGGASHEQYF.

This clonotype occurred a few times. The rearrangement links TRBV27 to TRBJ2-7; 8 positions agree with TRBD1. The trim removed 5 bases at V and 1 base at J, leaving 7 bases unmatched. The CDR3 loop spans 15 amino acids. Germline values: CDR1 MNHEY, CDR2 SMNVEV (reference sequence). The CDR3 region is CASSQTGVGSYEQYF. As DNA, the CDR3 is TGTGCCAGCAGTCAGACAGGGGTCGGGTCCTACGAGCAGTACTTC.

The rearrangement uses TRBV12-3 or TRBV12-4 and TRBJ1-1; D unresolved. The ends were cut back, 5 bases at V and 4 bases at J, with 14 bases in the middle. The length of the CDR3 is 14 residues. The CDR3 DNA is TGTGCCAGCAGTCACGAAGTGATGGCCACTGAAGCTTTCTTT. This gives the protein CASSHEVMATEAFF.

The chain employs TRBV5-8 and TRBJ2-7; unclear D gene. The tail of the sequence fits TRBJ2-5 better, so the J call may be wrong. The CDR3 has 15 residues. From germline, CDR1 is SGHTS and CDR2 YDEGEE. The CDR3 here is CASSFLKARQETQYF. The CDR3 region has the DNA TGTGCCAGCAGTTTTCTTAAGGCTCGGCAAGAGACCCAGTACTTC.

CDR3 amino acids: CASSYSSGSSREQYF. The CDR3, as DNA: TGTGCCAGCAGTTACTCATCGGGAAGTTCTCGGGAGCAGTACTTC. The chain is built from TRBV6-5 and TRBJ2-5; a possible D gene is TRBD2 (6 bases). Germline V gene lookup returns CDR1 MNHEY and CDR2 SVGAGI. Trimming took 0 bases from V and 11 from J, leaving 19 bases between them. CDR3 length: 15 residues.

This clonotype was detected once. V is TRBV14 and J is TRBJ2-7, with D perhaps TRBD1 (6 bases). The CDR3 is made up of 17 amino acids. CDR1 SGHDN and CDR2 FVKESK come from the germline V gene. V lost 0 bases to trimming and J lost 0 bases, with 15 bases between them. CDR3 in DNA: TGTGCCAGCAGCCAAGATTGGGGGCAGCTCAACTCCTACGAGCAGTACTTC. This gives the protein CASSQDWGQLNSYEQYF.

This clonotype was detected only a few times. The CDR3 region is CASSTGPAENIQYF. CDR3 nucleotides: TGTGCCAGCAGCACCGGTCCTGCGGAAAACATTCAGTACTTC. This chain joins TRBV9 and TRBJ2-7; the D is unclear. The end of the DNA is better explained by TRBJ2-4, so the J call may be wrong. This CDR3 is built from 14 residues. Germline CDR1 SGDLS, CDR2 YYNGEE.

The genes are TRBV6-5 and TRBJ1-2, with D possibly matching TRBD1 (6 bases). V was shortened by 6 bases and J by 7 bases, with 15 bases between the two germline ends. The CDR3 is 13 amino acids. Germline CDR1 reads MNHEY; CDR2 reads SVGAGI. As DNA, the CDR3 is TGTGCCAGCAGGGAACAGGGCCTCAGTGGCTACACCTTC. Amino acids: CASREQGLSGYTF.

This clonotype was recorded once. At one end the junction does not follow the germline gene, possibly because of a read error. The CDR3: CARRSRVGTYNEQYF. The CDR3 DNA reads as TGTGCCCGGAGATCGAGGGTCGGGACCTACAATGAGCAGTACTTC. This rearrangement joins TRBV30 to TRBJ2-1; either TRBD1 or TRBD2 may supply D (5 bases each). The DNA end lines up better with TRBJ2-7; the J call may be wrong. The length of the CDR3 is 15 residues. Germline V gene lookup returns CDR1 GTSNPN and CDR2 SVGIG (reference sequence).

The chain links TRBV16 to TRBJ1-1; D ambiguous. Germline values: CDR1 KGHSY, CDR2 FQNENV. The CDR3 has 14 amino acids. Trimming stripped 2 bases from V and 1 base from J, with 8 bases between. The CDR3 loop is CASSQGPSNTEAFF. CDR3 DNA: TGTGCCAGCAGCCAAGGGCCGTCGAACACTGAAGCTTTCTTT.